This T cell receptor (beta chain) was captured by sequencing in a study of blood T cells in healthy people across ages. Healthy Caucasians from Russia aged about 6 to 95 served as donors. Whole-study results and caveats: Higher diversity, along with more naive CD4+ cells, distinguished long-lived donors from aged donors. Samples with more naive T cells showed higher observed beta diversity.

With 3 bases removed from V and 1 base from J, the gap between germline ends came to 11 bases. This CDR3 is 15 amino acids long. Germline V gene sequence: CDR1 KGHDR, CDR2 SFDVKD. Then a second PCR, running roughly 7 to 12 cycles, was carried out with a sample-barcoded 5' primer and a J-beta primer mix. All cDNA molecules were each tagged by a template-switch adaptor with 12 random nucleotides. MiXCR was run by TCRdb on the 5' RACE reads, yielding one entry per CDR3 protein. Of hundreds of thousands of distinct CDR3 sequences listed, 40% to 50% are singletons. To note about this clonotype: The antigen remains unidentified.

The receptor was derived from a man aged 55 to 70 in good health. The V call is TRBV24-1, the J call TRBJ2-5; D perhaps matches TRBD1 (5 bases). The sequencing sample was made of blood. The CDR3: CATSDVFQGQETQYF. Written as DNA, the CDR3 is TGTGCCACCAGTGATGTGTTCCAGGGCCAAGAGACCCAGTACTTC.